This T cell receptor beta chain appears in the sequencing data of a study of beta chain features in type 1 diabetes. General study points: When Type 1 diabetes patients were examined, their TCRB CDR3s proved moderately but significantly shorter in all four CD4+ subsets.

CD45RO/CCR7/CD25/CD127/CD95/CD27 staining was used to isolate CD4+ naive, central memory, regulatory and stem cell-like memory cells by sorting. As concerns this clone: Antigen specificity is unknown.

The entirety of the isolated RNA underwent reverse transcription, so expressed TCRB transcripts were sequenced. Measured with immunoSEQ multiplex PCR; TCRdb has only the in-frame clones, and not every one. Among over 300,000 clones listed, around 9.7% were seen once. What was sequenced was central memory CD4+ T cells from blood. This TCR was recovered from a man between 25 and 39 years old with type 1 diabetes.

DNA of the CDR3: TGTGCCAGCAGTGGAACGGCCCTGGAGACCCAGTACTTC. Protein sequence: CASSGTALETQYF. The rearrangement uses TRBV6-4 and TRBJ2-5; D gene uncertain. The CDR3 spans 13 residues. Germline V lookup: CDR1 MRHNA, CDR2 SNTAGT. Trimming left V 4 bases short and J 5 bases short, with 11 bases between.